The 18 T cell receptor beta chains below all came from one sample that was sequenced in a study of blood T cell repertoires in COVID-19. Profiled with immunoSEQ multiplex PCR; TCRdb holds only in-frame clones, not every one. The profile shows under 250,000 clones, approximately 82% of them singletons. Sequenced: peripheral blood. Source of these receptors: a woman in her forties or fifties with acute or convalescent COVID-19.

J is TRBJ2-2 and V is TRBV9, with 14 bases that match TRBD2. Germline trimming cut 0 bases from V and 6 bases from J; bases unmatched to any gene: 4. The germline CDR1 and CDR2 sequences are SGDLS and YYNGEE. The CDR3 has 17 amino acids. The CDR3 nucleotides read TGTGCCAGCAGCGTAGAACTGACTAGCGGGAGGGCCGGGGAGCTGTTTTTT. This translates into CASSVELTSGRAGELFF.

This sequence joins TRBV29-1 and TRBJ2-3; 11 bases fit TRBD2. CDR3 size: 15 residues. The V gene end was trimmed by 1 base and the J gene end by 5 bases; junction bases not matched to a gene: 5. Looked up from germline, CDR1 is SQVTM and CDR2 is ANQGSEA. This CDR3 is CSVEVAGGPEDTQYF. The CDR3 DNA follows: TGCAGCGTTGAAGTAGCGGGAGGGCCAGAAGATACGCAGTATTTT.

This rearrangement joins TRBV4-1 to TRBJ2-5; D not certain. This CDR3 has 13 residues. V was clipped by 2 bases and J by 1 base, with 5 bases between them. Germline CDR1 MGHRA, CDR2 YSYEKL. The CDR3 region has the DNA TGCGCCAGCAGCCAACCTAGCCAAGAGACCCAGTACTTC. Amino acid sequence: CASSQPSQETQYF.

The V and J genes are TRBV19 and TRBJ1-1, with TRBD1 as a possible D gene (6 bases). This CDR3 is built from 13 residues. Germline V gene sequence: CDR1 LNHDA, CDR2 SQIVND (reference sequence). Trimming shortened V by 7 bases and J by 4 bases, and 13 bases separated the two germline ends. The CDR3 region has the DNA TGTGCCAGTACCCTATTAGGGGGCACTGAAGCTTTCTTT. Encoded protein: CASTLLGGTEAFF.

The chain joins TRBV24-1 to TRBJ2-3; maybe TRBD2 (6 bases). The CDR3 covers 13 residues. Germline CDR1 KGHDR, CDR2 SFDVKD. V was trimmed by 6 bases and J by 3 bases, leaving 9 bases between them. The CDR3 sequence: CATSSRGTDTQYF. As DNA, the CDR3 is TGTGCCACCAGTTCACGGGGGACAGATACGCAGTATTTT.

The genes are TRBV25-1 and TRBJ2-1; 7 bases agree with TRBD2. V lost 7 bases and J lost 3; bases outside the gene matches: 3. The CDR3 consists of 13 residues. Germline V gene lookup returns CDR1 MGHDK and CDR2 SYGVNS. The CDR3 here is CASKASGYNEQFF. The CDR3 DNA reads as TGTGCCAGCAAGGCTAGCGGCTACAATGAGCAGTTCTTC.

This sequence joins TRBV2 and TRBJ2-3; TRBD2 matches at 10 bases. V gave up 7 bases and J gave up 3 bases; unmatched junction bases: 10. This CDR3 comprises 16 residues. The germline V gene has CDR1 SNHLY and CDR2 FYNNEI. This chain's CDR3 is CASNLEREGGTDTQYF. In nucleotides, the CDR3 is TGTGCCAGCAACCTCGAGCGGGAGGGAGGGACAGATACGCAGTATTTT.

The gene calls are TRBV7-9 and TRBJ2-3; 16 nucleotides match TRBD2. The CDR3 loop spans 17 amino acids. Trimming took 7 bases from V and 7 from J; bases not matched to a gene: 11. Germline V lookup: CDR1 SEHNR, CDR2 FQNEAQ (reference sequence). The CDR3 here is CASTSGTSGRAVNTQYF. The DNA for the CDR3 is TGTGCCAGCACTTCCGGGACTAGCGGGAGGGCCGTGAATACGCAGTATTTT.

The chain employs TRBV24-1 and TRBJ1-5; 9 bases match TRBD1. V shed 5 bases, J shed 7 bases, and the junction held 8 bases outside the gene matches. CDR3 length equals 15 residues. Germline CDR1 is KGHDR and CDR2 is SFDVKD. This chain's CDR3 is CATSGQGVGRQPQHF. In DNA form, the CDR3 reads TGTGCCACCAGTGGACAGGGGGTGGGAAGACAGCCCCAGCATTTT.

The CDR3 reads CASRGTGNEQYF. DNA for the CDR3: TGTGCCAGCAGGGGGACAGGGAACGAGCAGTACTTC. V usage is TRBV6-6 and J usage is TRBJ2-7; 9 bases are shared with TRBD1. Germline V lookup: CDR1 MNHNY, CDR2 SVGAGI (reference sequence). V gave up 6 bases and J gave up 5 bases; unmatched junction bases: 2. The CDR3 totals 12 residues.

This chain uses TRBV6-5 with TRBJ2-6; D is ambiguous. V gave up 3 bases and J gave up 0 bases, with 9 bases separating them. The germline V gene has CDR1 MNHEY and CDR2 SVGAGI. The CDR3 consists of 16 residues. The CDR3 sequence is CASSYLSLSGANVLTF. For the CDR3, the DNA is TGTGCCAGCAGTTATCTGTCCCTCTCTGGGGCCAACGTCCTGACTTTC.

The V and J genes are TRBV28 and TRBJ1-6, with D possibly TRBD1 on 5 matching bases. Trimming shortened V by 3 bases and J by 9 bases, and 15 bases separated the two germline ends. CDR1 is MDHEN and CDR2 is SYDVKM in the germline V gene. CDR3 size: 15 residues. CDR3 sequence (DNA): TGTGCCAGCAGTTTCTTAGCGGAGAGGGGTTCACCCCTCCACTTT. As protein: CASSFLAERGSPLHF.

The chain has TRBV9 and TRBJ2-1; TRBD2 agrees at 7 bases. Germline V gene data show CDR1 as SGDLS and CDR2 as YYNGEE. After removal of 0 bases from V and 1 base from J, the junction contained 1 base not matched to a gene. CDR3 length: 15 residues. CDR3 amino acids: CASSVGEGSYNEQFF. CDR3 nucleotide sequence: TGTGCCAGCAGCGTAGGGGAGGGGTCCTACAATGAGCAGTTCTTC.

Details on this clone: Its ends do not fully match the called genes, so a read error is possible. The gene calls are TRBV6-2 or TRBV6-3 and TRBJ1-2, with 7 bases aligning to TRBD1. Germline CDR1 is MNHEY and CDR2 is SVGEGT. The CDR3 has 13 residues. DNA of the CDR3: TGTGCCAGCAGCCCCAGGGGGACATATGACTACACCTTC. Residues: CASSPRGTYDYTF.

The genes are TRBV7-9 and TRBJ2-7; no reliable D call. V lost 11 bases, J lost 2 bases, and 13 bases lay in between. The CDR3 has 12 residues. Germline CDR1 and CDR2: SEHNR and FQNEAQ (reference sequence). CDR3 residues: CAGERRPYEQYF. CDR3 bases: TGTGCCGGAGAAAGGCGGCCCTACGAGCAGTACTTC.

This clone was observed a few times. This rearrangement joins TRBV20-1 to TRBJ2-7; 9 nucleotides agree with TRBD2. Germline CDR1 reads DFQATT; CDR2 reads SNEGSKA (reference sequence). After removal of 3 bases from V and 2 bases from J, the junction contained 8 bases not matched to a gene. The CDR3 runs to 15 residues. For the CDR3, the DNA is TGCAGTGCTAGTGGGGGTCTAGCGGGAACCTACGAGCAGTACTTC. It codes for CSASGGLAGTYEQYF.

V gene TRBV10-3 combines with J gene TRBJ1-3; D gene uncertain. This CDR3 spans 16 amino acids. The ends were cut back, 3 bases at V and 4 bases at J, with 16 bases in the middle. Germline V CDR1 and CDR2: ENHRY, SYGVKD. The CDR3 loop reads CAISDRGRRGGNTIYF. In nucleotides, the CDR3 is TGTGCCATCAGTGACCGTGGACGGAGAGGGGGAAACACCATATATTTT.

This clone was seen only once. The CDR3 loop is CASSLGGRRTDTQYF. CDR3 bases: TGTGCCAGCAGTTTGGGCGGGAGGCGCACAGATACGCAGTATTTT. The rearrangement uses TRBV27 and TRBJ2-3, with 8 bases matching TRBD2. This CDR3 comprises 15 residues. The trim removed 3 bases at V and 1 base at J, leaving 3 bases unmatched. Germline V CDR1 and CDR2: MNHEY, SMNVEV (reference sequence).